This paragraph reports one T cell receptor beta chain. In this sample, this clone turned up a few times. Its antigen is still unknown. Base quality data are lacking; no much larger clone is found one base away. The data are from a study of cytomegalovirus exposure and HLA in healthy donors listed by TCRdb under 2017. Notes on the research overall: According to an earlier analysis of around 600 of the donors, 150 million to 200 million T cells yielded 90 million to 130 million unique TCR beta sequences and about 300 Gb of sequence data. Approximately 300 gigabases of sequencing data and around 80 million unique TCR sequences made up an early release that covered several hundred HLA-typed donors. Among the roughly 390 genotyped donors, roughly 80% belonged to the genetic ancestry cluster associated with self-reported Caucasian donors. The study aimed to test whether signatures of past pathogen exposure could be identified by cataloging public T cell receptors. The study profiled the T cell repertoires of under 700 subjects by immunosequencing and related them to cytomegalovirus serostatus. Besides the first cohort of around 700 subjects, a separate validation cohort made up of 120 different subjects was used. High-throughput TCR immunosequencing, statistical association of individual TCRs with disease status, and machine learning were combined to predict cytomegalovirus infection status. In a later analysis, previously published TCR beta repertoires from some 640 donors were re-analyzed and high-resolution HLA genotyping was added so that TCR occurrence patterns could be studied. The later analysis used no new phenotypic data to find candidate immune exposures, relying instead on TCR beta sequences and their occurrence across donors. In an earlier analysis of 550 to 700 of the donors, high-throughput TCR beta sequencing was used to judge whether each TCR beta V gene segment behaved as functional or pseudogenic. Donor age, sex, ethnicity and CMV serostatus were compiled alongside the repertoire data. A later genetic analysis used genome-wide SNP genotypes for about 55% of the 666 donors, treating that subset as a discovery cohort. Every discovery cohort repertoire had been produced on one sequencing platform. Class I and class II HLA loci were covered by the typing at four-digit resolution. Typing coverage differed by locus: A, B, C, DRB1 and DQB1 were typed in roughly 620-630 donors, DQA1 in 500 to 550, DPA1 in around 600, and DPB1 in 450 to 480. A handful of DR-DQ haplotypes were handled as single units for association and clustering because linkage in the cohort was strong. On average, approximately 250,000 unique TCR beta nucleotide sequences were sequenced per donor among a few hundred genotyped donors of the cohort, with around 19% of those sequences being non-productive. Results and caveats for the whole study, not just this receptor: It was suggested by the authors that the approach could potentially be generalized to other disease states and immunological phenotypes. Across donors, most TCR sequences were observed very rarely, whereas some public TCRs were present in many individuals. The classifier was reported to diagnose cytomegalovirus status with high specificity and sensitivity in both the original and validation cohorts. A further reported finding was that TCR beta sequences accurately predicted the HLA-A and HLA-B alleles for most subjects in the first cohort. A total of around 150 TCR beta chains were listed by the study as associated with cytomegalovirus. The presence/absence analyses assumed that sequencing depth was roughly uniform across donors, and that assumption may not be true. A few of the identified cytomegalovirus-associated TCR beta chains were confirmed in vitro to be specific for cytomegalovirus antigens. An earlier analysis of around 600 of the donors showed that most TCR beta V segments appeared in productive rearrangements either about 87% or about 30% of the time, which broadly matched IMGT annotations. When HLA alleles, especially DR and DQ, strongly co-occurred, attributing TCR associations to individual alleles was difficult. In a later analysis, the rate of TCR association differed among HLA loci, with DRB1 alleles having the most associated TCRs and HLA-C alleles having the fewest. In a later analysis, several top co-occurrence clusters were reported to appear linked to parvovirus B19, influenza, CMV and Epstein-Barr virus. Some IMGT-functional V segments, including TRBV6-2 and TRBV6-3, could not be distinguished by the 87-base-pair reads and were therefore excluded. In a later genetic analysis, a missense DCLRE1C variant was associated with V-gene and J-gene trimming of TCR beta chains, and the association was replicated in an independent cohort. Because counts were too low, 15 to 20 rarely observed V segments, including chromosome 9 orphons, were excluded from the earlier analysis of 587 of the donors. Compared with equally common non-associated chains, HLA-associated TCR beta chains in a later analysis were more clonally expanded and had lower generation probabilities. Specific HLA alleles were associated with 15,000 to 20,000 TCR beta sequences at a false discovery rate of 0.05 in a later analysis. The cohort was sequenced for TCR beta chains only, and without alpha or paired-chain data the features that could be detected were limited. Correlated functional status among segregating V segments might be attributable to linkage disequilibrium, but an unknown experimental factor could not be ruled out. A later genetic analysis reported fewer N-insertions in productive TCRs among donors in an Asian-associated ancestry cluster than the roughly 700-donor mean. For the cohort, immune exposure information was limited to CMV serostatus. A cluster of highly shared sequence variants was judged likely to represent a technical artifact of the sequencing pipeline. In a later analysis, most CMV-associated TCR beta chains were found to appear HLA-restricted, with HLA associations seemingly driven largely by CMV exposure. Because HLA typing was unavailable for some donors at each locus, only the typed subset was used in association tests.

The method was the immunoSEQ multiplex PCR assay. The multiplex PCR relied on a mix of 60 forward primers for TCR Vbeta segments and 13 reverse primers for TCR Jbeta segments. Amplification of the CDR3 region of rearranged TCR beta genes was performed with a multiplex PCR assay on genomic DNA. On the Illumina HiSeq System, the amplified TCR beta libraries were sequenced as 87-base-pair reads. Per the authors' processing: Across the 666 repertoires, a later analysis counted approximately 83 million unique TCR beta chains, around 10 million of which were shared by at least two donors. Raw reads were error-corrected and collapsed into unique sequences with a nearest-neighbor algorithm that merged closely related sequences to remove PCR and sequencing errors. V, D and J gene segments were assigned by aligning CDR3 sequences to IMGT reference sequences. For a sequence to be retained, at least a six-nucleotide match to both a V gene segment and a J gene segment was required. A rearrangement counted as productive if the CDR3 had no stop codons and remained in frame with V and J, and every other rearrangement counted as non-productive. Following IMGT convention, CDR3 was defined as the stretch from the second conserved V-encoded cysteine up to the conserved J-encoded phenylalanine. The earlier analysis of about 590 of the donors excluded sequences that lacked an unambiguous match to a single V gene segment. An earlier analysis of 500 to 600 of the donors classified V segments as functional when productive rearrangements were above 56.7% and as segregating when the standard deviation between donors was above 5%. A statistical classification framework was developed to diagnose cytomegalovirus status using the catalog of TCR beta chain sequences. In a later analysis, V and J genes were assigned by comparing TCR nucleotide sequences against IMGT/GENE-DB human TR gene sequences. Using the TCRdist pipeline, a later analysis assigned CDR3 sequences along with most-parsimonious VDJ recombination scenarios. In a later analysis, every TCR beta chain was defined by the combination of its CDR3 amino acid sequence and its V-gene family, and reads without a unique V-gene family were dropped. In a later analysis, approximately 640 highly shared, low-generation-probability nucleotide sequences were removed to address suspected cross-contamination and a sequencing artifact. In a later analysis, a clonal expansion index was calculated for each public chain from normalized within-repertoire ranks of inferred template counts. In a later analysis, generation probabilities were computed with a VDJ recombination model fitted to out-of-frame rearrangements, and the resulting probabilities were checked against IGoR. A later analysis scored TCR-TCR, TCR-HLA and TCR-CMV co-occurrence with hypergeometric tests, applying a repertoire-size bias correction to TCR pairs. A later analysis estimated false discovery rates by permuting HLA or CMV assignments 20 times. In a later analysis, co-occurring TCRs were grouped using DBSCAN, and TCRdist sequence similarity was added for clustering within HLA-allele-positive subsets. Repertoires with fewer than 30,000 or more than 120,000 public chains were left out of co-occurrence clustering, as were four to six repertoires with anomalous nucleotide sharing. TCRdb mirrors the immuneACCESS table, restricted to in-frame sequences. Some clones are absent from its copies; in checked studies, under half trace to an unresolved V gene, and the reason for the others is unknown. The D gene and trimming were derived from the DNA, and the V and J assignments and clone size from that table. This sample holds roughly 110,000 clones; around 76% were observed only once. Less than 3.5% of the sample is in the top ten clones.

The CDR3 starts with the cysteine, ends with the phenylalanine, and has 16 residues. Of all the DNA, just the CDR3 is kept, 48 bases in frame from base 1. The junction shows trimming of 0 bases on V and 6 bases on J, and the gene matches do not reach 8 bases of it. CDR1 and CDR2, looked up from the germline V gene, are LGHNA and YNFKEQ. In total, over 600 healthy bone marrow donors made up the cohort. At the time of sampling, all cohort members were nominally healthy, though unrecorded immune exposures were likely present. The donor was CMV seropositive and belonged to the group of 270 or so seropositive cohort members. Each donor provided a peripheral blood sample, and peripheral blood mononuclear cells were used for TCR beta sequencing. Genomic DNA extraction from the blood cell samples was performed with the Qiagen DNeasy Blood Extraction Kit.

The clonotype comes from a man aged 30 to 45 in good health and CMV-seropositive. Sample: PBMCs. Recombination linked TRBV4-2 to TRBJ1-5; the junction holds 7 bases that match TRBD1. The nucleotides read TGTGCCAGCAGCCAAGAAGTCCGACAGGGAAGTCAGCCCCAGCATTTT. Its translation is CASSQEVRQGSQPQHF.